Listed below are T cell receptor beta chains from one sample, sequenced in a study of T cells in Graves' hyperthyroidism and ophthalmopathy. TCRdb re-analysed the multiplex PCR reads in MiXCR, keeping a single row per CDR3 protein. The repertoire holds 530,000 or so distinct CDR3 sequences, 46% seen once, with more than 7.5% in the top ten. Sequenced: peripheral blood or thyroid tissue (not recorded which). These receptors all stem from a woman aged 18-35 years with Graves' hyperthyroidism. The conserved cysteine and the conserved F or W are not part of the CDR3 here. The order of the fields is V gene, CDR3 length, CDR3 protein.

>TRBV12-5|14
ASAGTEQYSNQPQH
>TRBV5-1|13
ASSLGQNFIYGYT
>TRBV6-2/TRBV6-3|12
ASRDVGQEETQY
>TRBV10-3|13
ASRTGTGIQEKLF
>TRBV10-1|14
ASSAPGTSASYEQY
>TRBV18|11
ASSPPSSGELF
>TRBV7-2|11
ASSSGTPLEQY
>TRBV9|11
ASSGGTAQPQH
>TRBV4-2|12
ASSPVAESYEQY
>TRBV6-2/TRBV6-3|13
ASSLSTELNTEAF
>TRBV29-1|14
SVVGRMGQGDWNEH
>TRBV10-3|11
AISARGLGGYT
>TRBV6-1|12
ASSDLGGDEKLF
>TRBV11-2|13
ASSMRGSTNEKLF
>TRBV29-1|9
SWEGSYGYT